Listed below are T cell receptor beta chains from one sample, sequenced in a study of shared clonotypes between healthy human individuals. Data came from immunoSEQ multiplex PCR; TCRdb stores just in-frame clones and leaves some out. This sample has millions of clones; more than 80% occur once, and the top ten carry 0.11% to 0.15%. The sequencing input was naive CD4+ T cells sorted from blood. These receptors were collected from a man aged 18 to 30 in good health. CDR3s include the opening cysteine and the closing phenylalanine or tryptophan. A D gene is named only where the DNA matches it firmly. A row's size may be missing; if present it is once, few, many or a size class.

length	D	size	V	J	CDR3	DNA
13	-	-	TRBV5-4	TRBJ2-5	CASSSAGAETQYF	TGTGCCAGCAGCTCCGCCGGCGCAGAGACCCAGTACTTC
16	-	-	TRBV7-9	TRBJ1-4	CASSLRPKTGGEKLFF	TGTGCCAGCAGCTTAAGGCCAAAAACGGGTGGTGAAAAACTGTTTTTT
16	-	-	TRBV27	TRBJ2-5	CASSAYDLGNQETQYF	TGTGCCAGCAGTGCTTATGATCTAGGGAACCAAGAGACCCAGTACTTC
14	-	few	TRBV6-5	TRBJ2-7	CASSSWSPDYEQYF	TGTGCCAGCAGTTCCTGGAGTCCAGACTACGAGCAGTACTTC
16	TRBD2	once	TRBV5-1	TRBJ2-1	CASSSGTSGHYNEQFF	TGCGCCAGCAGCTCGGGGACTAGCGGGCATTACAATGAGCAGTTCTTC
12	-	few	TRBV30	TRBJ1-3	CAWSRAGNTIYF	TGTGCCTGGAGCAGGGCTGGAAACACCATATATTTT
15	TRBD1	-	TRBV10-3	TRBJ1-2	CAISVETGANYGYTF	TGTGCCATCAGCGTGGAGACAGGGGCTAACTATGGCTACACCTTC
15	TRBD1	-	TRBV7-2	TRBJ2-7	CASSWVGTGGYEQYF	TGTGCCAGCAGCTGGGTCGGGACAGGAGGCTACGAGCAGTACTTC
13	-	-	TRBV7-8	TRBJ1-4	CASSLGLPEKLFF	TGTGCCAGCAGCTTAGGGCTTCCCGAAAAACTGTTTTTT
15	TRBD2	-	TRBV9	TRBJ2-3	CASSARAGLTDTQYF	TGTGCCAGCAGCGCTCGAGCGGGACTCACAGATACGCAGTATTTT
16	-	-	TRBV18	TRBJ1-5	CASSPGPGDSNQPQHF	TGTGCCAGCTCGCCGGGCCCCGGTGATAGCAATCAGCCCCAGCATTTT
15	-	-	TRBV6-1	TRBJ1-5	CASSDPGVGNQPQHF	TGTGCCAGCAGTGACCCTGGCGTAGGCAATCAGCCCCAGCATTTT
16	-	-	TRBV18	TRBJ2-1	CASSPPVGGGHNEQFF	TGTGCCAGCTCACCACCGGTGGGAGGGGGCCACAATGAGCAGTTCTTC
12	-	once	TRBV10-3	TRBJ1-1	CASFSTVAEAFF	TGTGCCAGCTTCTCTACCGTCGCTGAAGCTTTCTTT
18	-	once	TRBV28	TRBJ2-6	CASSSSLRGDSGANVLTF	TGTGCCAGCAGTTCCTCCTTGAGGGGGGACTCTGGGGCCAACGTCCTGACTTTC
15	-	-	TRBV4-3	TRBJ2-1	CASSQVLAFYNEQFF	TGCGCCAGCAGCCAAGTCCTAGCCTTCTACAATGAGCAGTTCTTC
15	-	-	TRBV21-1	TRBJ2-7	CASSKEDRNECEQYF	TGTGCCAGCAGCAAAGAGGACCGGAACGAATGCGAGCAGTACTTC
15	TRBD2	-	TRBV7-3	TRBJ2-1	CASSAVAGGYNEQFF	TGTGCCAGCAGCGCCGTAGCGGGTGGTTACAATGAGCAGTTCTTC
12	-	-	TRBV7-2	TRBJ1-2	CASSPQDYGYTF	TGTGCCAGCAGTCCACAGGATTATGGCTACACCTTC
15	TRBD2	-	TRBV9	TRBJ2-7	CASSVAGGVSYEQYF	TGTGCCAGCAGCGTAGCGGGGGGAGTCTCCTACGAGCAGTACTTC
13	-	-	TRBV18	TRBJ2-7	CASSPRQTDEQYF	TGTGCCAGCTCACCGCGTCAGACGGATGAGCAGTACTTC
13	TRBD1	-	TRBV28	TRBJ2-2	CAILDRPGGELFF	TGTGCCATCTTGGACAGGCCCGGCGGGGAGCTGTTTTTT
14	TRBD2	-	TRBV9	TRBJ2-7	CASSGGRESYEQYF	TGTGCCAGCAGCGGAGGGAGGGAGTCCTACGAGCAGTACTTC
14	-	-	TRBV18	TRBJ1-1	CASSPGLTNTEAFF	TGTGCCAGCTCACCGGGACTGACGAACACTGAAGCTTTCTTT
16	TRBD1	-	TRBV5-1	TRBJ2-3	CASSLAQGASTDTQYF	TGCGCCAGCAGCTTGGCTCAGGGGGCGAGCACAGATACGCAGTATTTT
13	-	-	TRBV28	TRBJ2-3	CASSPGGSDTQYF	TGTGCCAGCAGTCCTGGGGGCTCAGATACGCAGTATTTT
16	-	-	TRBV18	TRBJ1-3	CASSQPGTDSGNTIYF	TGTGCCAGCTCCCAGCCAGGGACGGACTCTGGAAACACCATATATTTT
16	-	-	TRBV25-1	TRBJ1-1	CASSDLDKAGWWEAFF	TGTGCCAGCAGTGACCTAGACAAGGCTGGTTGGTGGGAAGCTTTCTTT
16	-	-	TRBV9	TRBJ2-2	CASSVDGGGTTGELFF	TGTGCCAGCAGCGTAGACGGCGGTGGGACTACCGGGGAGCTGTTTTTT
15	-	few	TRBV6-1	TRBJ1-6	CASSELRAAYSPLHF	TGTGCCAGCAGTGAATTAAGGGCCGCTTATTCACCCCTCCACTTT
15	-	-	TRBV4-1	TRBJ2-3	CASSQDTTSTDTQYF	TGCGCCAGCAGCCAAGATACAACTAGCACAGATACGCAGTATTTT
15	-	-	TRBV19	TRBJ1-5	CASSISGGYNQPQHF	TGTGCCAGTAGTATATCCGGGGGGTACAATCAGCCCCAGCATTTT
14	TRBD1	-	TRBV19	TRBJ2-7	CASKGQGASYEQYF	TGTGCCAGTAAGGGACAGGGGGCGTCCTACGAGCAGTACTTC
13	-	-	TRBV6-6	TRBJ2-3	CASREGLTDTQYF	TGTGCCAGCAGGGAGGGGTTGACAGATACGCAGTATTTT
13	-	-	TRBV12-5	TRBJ2-7	CASGSIPVYEQYF	TGTGCTAGTGGTTCAATACCTGTCTACGAGCAGTACTTC
16	-	-	TRBV9	TRBJ1-5	CASSVTRDRTGWTQHF	TGTGCCAGCAGCGTAACCCGGGACCGTACAGGGTGGACCCAGCATTTT
14	-	once	TRBV5-4	TRBJ2-3	CASSQDSLTDTQYF	TGTGCCAGCAGCCAGGACAGCCTCACAGATACGCAGTATTTT
12	-	-	TRBV19	TRBJ2-3	CASSKTTDTQYF	TGTGCCAGTAGCAAGACCACAGATACGCAGTATTTT
12	-	once	TRBV27	TRBJ2-7	CASRQGSAEQYF	TGTGCCAGCAGACAGGGTTCTGCCGAGCAGTACTTC
15	-	-	TRBV19	TRBJ1-5	CASSMEGRSNQPQHF	TGTGCCAGTAGTATGGAGGGACGGAGCAATCAGCCCCAGCATTTT
15	TRBD2	-	TRBV6-5	TRBJ2-7	CASSFTTSGAYEQYF	TGTGCCAGCAGTTTTACGACTAGCGGGGCCTACGAGCAGTACTTC
15	-	-	TRBV5-1	TRBJ2-7	CASSSFPAGTYEQYF	TGCGCCAGCAGCTCTTTCCCCGCGGGGACCTACGAGCAGTACTTC
10	-	-	TRBV20-1	TRBJ2-7	CSASAGGQYF	TGCAGTGCTAGCGCCGGGGGACAATACTTC
16	TRBD2	-	TRBV10-3	TRBJ2-3	CAISGLAGGLTDTQYF	TGTGCCATCAGTGGACTAGCGGGAGGTCTCACAGATACGCAGTATTTT
14	-	-	TRBV19	TRBJ1-5	CASSMTGGSQPQHF	TGTGCCAGTAGTATGACAGGCGGAAGTCAGCCCCAGCATTTT
17	TRBD2	-	TRBV4-3	TRBJ2-7	CASSLQGLAGGPREQYF	TGCGCCAGCAGCCTCCAAGGACTAGCGGGAGGGCCGAGGGAGCAGTACTTC